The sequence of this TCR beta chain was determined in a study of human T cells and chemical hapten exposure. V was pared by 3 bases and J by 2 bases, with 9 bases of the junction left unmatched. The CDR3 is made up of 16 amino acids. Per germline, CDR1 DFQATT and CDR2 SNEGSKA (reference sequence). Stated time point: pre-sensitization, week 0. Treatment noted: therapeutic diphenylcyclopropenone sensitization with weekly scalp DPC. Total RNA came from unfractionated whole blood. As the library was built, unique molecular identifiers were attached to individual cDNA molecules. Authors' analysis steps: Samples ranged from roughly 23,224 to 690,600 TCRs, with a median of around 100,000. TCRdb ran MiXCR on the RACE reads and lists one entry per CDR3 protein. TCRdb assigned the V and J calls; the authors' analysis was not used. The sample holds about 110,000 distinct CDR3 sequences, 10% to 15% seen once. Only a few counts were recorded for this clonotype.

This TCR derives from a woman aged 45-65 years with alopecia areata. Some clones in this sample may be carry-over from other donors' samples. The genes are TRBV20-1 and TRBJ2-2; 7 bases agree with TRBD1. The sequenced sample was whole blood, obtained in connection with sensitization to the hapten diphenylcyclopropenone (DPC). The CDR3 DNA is TGCAGTGCTAGGAGAGGGGGCCAAATAAACACCGGGGAGCTGTTTTTT. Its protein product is CSARRGGQINTGELFF.